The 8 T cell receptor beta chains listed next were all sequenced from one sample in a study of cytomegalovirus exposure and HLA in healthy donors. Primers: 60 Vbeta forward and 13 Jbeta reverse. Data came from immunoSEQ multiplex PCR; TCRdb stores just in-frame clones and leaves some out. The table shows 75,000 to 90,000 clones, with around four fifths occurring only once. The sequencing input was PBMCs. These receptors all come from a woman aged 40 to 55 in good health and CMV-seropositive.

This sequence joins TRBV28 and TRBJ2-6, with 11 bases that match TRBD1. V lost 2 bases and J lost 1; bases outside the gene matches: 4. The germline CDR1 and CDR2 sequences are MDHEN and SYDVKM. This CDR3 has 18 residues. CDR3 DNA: TGTGCCAGCAGTTTAGGGTGGGACAGGGGGTCTGGGGCCAACGTCCTGACTTTC. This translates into CASSLGWDRGSGANVLTF.

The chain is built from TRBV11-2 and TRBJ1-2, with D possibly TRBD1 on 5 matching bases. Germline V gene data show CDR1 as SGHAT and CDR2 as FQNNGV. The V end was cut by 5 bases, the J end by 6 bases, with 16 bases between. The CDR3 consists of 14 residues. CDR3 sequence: CASSPAGRAHGYTF. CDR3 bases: TGTGCCAGCAGCCCTGCCGGCAGGGCTCATGGCTACACCTTC. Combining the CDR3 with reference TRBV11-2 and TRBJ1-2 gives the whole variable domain EAGVAQSPRYKIIEKRQSVAFWCNPISGHATLYWYQQILGQGPKLLIQFQNNGVVDDSQLPKDRFSAERLKGVDSTLKIQPAKLEDSAVYLCASSPAGRAHGYTFGSGTRLTVV.

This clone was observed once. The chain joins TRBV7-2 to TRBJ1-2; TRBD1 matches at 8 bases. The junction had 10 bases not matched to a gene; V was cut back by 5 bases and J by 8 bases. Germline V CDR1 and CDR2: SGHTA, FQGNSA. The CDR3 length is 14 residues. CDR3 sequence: CASSADRGGGGYTF. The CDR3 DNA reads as TGTGCCAGCAGCGCCGACAGGGGAGGAGGAGGCTACACCTTC.

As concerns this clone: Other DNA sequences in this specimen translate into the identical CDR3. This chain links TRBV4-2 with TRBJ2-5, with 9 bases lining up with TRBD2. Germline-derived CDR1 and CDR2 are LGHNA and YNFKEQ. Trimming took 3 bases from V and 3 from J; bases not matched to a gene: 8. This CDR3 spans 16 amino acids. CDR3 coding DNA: TGTGCCAGCAGCCAGGGAGGTAGCGGGGGTGAAGAGACCCAGTACTTC. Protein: CASSQGGSGGEETQYF.

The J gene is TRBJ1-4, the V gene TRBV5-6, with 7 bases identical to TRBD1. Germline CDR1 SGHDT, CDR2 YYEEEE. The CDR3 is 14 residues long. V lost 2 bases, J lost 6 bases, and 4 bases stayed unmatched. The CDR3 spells CASSFDRVDEKLFF. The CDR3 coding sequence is TGTGCCAGCAGCTTCGACAGGGTGGATGAAAAACTGTTTTTT.

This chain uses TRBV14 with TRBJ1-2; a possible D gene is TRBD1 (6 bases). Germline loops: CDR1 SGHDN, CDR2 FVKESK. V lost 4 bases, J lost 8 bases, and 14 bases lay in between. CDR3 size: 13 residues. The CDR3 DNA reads TGTGCCAGCAGCCCTTCACAGGGAAGAGGCTACACCTTC. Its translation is CASSPSQGRGYTF.

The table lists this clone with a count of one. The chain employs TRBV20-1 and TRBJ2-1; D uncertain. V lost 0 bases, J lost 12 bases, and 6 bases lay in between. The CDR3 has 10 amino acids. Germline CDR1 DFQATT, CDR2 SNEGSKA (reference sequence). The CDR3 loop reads CSARDRWQFF. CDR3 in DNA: TGCAGTGCTAGAGATCGGTGGCAGTTCTTC.

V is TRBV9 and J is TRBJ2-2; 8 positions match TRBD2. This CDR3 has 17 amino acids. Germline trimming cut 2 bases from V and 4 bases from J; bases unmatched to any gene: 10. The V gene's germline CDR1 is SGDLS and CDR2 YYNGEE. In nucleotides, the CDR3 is TGTGCCAGCAGCGTTATCCCGGGGGGGCCGGGCACCGGGGAGCTGTTTTTT. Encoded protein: CASSVIPGGPGTGELFF. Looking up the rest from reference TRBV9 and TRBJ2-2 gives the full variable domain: DSGVTQTPKHLITATGQRVTLRCSPRSGDLSVYWYQQSLDQGLQFLIQYYNGEERAKGNILERFSAQQFPDLHSELNLSSLELGDSALYFCASSVIPGGPGTGELFFGEGSRLTVL.